Reported below is one TCR beta chain. Authors' processing steps: Reference gene primer amplification gave nucleated cell count estimates. Some clones are missing from TCRdb's copy, which holds only in-frame ones; the method was immunoSEQ multiplex PCR. V and J calls and clone size are copied from that table; D and trimming were computed from the DNA. The sample gives about 81,000 clones, roughly four fifths of which show up once; approximately 7.3% is in the top ten. The sample is drawn from a study of blood T cell repertoires in COVID-19. Study in general: Nucleic acid was either cDNA or gDNA, and it came from T cells, B-cell-depleted T cells, or PBMCs.

Sample: peripheral blood. The clonotype was recovered from a human donor in a cohort sampled during active COVID-19.

CDR3 bases: TGTGCCAGCAGCTTGGCCGGGACTGGGCGTTCACCCCTCCACTTT. As protein: CASSLAGTGRSPLHF. The chain couples TRBV5-4 to TRBJ1-6, with D possibly matching TRBD1 (5 bases). Germline V gives CDR1 SGHNT, CDR2 YYREEE (reference sequence). CDR3 length equals 15 residues. V lost 0 bases to trimming and J lost 9 bases, with 13 bases between them.